Listed below are T cell receptor beta chains from one sample, sequenced in a study of CD8 T cells in Susac syndrome. TCRdb redid the calling of the immunoSEQ multiplex PCR reads with MiXCR, one entry per CDR3 protein. The sample records 200,000 or so distinct CDR3 sequences, approximately 96% being singletons. The sequenced material came from CD4+ T cells from PBMCs. Every receptor here comes from a human donor with Susac syndrome. Each CDR3 is given with its conserved first and last residue. Fields, in order: clone size, J gene, D gene, V gene, CDR3 DNA, CDR3 protein. A D gene is named only where the DNA matches it firmly. Expanded clones get a size class; other rows say once, few or many, or leave the size out.

>-|TRBJ1-1|-|TRBV7-8
TGTGCCAGCAGCACAGATAGGGCCCGAACAGGTGAAGCTTTCTTT
CASSTDRARTGEAFF
>-|TRBJ2-7|-|TRBV18
TGTGCCAGCTCACCGAAGAGGTTCAAGGATTACGAGCAGTACTTC
CASSPKRFKDYEQYF
>-|TRBJ2-3|-|TRBV20-1
TGCAGTGCCCGTCAGACTTGGGCCAAAAGCACAGATACGCAGTATTTT
CSARQTWAKSTDTQYF
>-|TRBJ2-7|-|TRBV5-1
TGCGCCAGCAGCTTGGACCGCGAGGAGCAGTACTTC
CASSLDREEQYF
>-|TRBJ2-2|TRBD2|TRBV11-3
TGTGCCAGCAGCTCCGGGACTATAAACGGGGAGCTGTTTTTT
CASSSGTINGELFF
>-|TRBJ2-7|TRBD1|TRBV6-2/TRBV6-3
TGTGCCAGCACCCCGACAGGGTACGAGCAGTACTTC
CASTPTGYEQYF
>once|TRBJ1-2|-|TRBV18
TGTGCCAGCTCACCGGTCCGGACAGCGAGTAACTATGGCTACACCTTC
CASSPVRTASNYGYTF
>-|TRBJ2-1|TRBD1|TRBV11-1
TGTGCCAGCAGCCCCGGGACAGGGCTTTACAATGAGCAGTTCTTC
CASSPGTGLYNEQFF
>-|TRBJ2-3|-|TRBV6-1
TGTGCCAGCAGGATACAGGGCTCATCCACAGATACGCAGTATTTT
CASRIQGSSTDTQYF
>-|TRBJ2-6|-|TRBV12-3/TRBV12-4
TGTGCCAGCAGTACTCCTGGGGCCAACGTCCTGACTTTC
CASSTPGANVLTF
>-|TRBJ1-1|-|TRBV7-3
TGTGCCAGCAGCTTGGGGGGAGCGAACACTGAAGCTTTCTTT
CASSLGGANTEAFF
>-|TRBJ2-5|TRBD2|TRBV20-1
TGCAGTGCTAGGCCGAGAGTAGCGGGGACCCAAGAGACCCAGTACTTC
CSARPRVAGTQETQYF
>-|TRBJ2-3|-|TRBV7-2
TGTGCCAGCAGGCTCCGGGGGGGACAGGATACGCAGTATTTT
CASRLRGGQDTQYF
>-|TRBJ2-7|-|TRBV5-1
TGCGCCAGCAGCTTCGAGGGCCACGAGCAGTACTTC
CASSFEGHEQYF
>-|TRBJ2-5|-|TRBV30
TGTGCCTGGAGGGAGACCGAGACCCAGTACTTC
CAWRETETQYF
>-|TRBJ1-2|-|TRBV19
TGTGCCAGTAGTATGCACAGGACTAACTATGGCTACACCTTC
CASSMHRTNYGYTF
>once|TRBJ2-1|TRBD2|TRBV15
TGTGCCACCAGCAGAGATTCTAGCGGGGTGCAGTTCTACAATGAGCAGTTCTTC
CATSRDSSGVQFYNEQFF
>once|TRBJ2-1|-|TRBV5-1
TGCGCCAGCAGCTTAGACGGACAGCCCTCCAAGCAGTTCTTC
CASSLDGQPSKQFF
>-|TRBJ1-1|-|TRBV9
TGTGCCAGCAGCGTAGGAACCCAGGGGAACACTGAAGCTTTCTTT
CASSVGTQGNTEAFF
>-|TRBJ2-4|TRBD1|TRBV6-1
TGTGCCAGCATCGATGGGACAGTTCAGTACTTC
CASIDGTVQYF
>-|TRBJ2-3|-|TRBV7-6
TGTGCCAGCAGCCAAAGTATGCCAGATACGCAGTATTTT
CASSQSMPDTQYF
>-|TRBJ2-7|TRBD1|TRBV5-1
TGCGCCAGCAGCGAACCGGGACAGGGGTTCTACGAGCAGTACTTC
CASSEPGQGFYEQYF
>-|TRBJ1-6|TRBD1|TRBV20-1
TGCAGTGCTAGAAGGGGACAGGGAAATTCACCCCTCCACTTT
CSARRGQGNSPLHF
>-|TRBJ2-1|-|TRBV24-1
TGTGCCACCAGCGCCTCGGGGCCCGAGATACCAATCTCCCACAATGAGCAGTTCTTC
CATSASGPEIPISHNEQFF
>once|TRBJ2-5|-|TRBV10-3
TGTGCCATCACTATGGGCCTAGGGCAAGCGGAGACCCAGTACTTC
CAITMGLGQAETQYF
>-|TRBJ2-5|-|TRBV7-2
TGTGCCAGCAGCTTAACCCTCGGACTGATACAAGAGACCCAGTACTTC
CASSLTLGLIQETQYF
>-|TRBJ2-7|-|TRBV12-3/TRBV12-4
TGTGCCAGCAGTTTAGGGGACACGTCCTACGAGCAGTACTTC
CASSLGDTSYEQYF
>-|TRBJ2-1|-|TRBV12-3/TRBV12-4
TGTGCCAGCGGTGAACCAAGGGGCTCCTACAATGAGCAGTTCTTC
CASGEPRGSYNEQFF